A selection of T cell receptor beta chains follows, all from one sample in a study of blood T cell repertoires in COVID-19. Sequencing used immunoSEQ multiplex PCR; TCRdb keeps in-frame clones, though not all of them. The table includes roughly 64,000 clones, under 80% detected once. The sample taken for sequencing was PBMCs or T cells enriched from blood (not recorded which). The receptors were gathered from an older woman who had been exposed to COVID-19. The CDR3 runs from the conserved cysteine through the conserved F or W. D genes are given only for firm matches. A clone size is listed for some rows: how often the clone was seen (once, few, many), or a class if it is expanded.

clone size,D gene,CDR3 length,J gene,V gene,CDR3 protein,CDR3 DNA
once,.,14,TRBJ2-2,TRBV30,CAWRTRRFTGELFF,TGTGCCTGGAGGACTAGGCGCTTCACCGGGGAGCTGTTTTTT
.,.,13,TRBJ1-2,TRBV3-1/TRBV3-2,CASSQGAVDGYTF,TGTGCCAGCAGCCAGGGGGCGGTCGATGGCTACACCTTC
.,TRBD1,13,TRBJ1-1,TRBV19,CASSRQGGTEAFF,TGTGCCAGTAGTCGTCAGGGGGGCACTGAAGCTTTCTTT
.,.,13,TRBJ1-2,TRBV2,CASRGSIVDGYTF,TGTGCCAGCAGGGGTAGCATTGTTGATGGCTACACCTTC
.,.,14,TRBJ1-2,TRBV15,CATSQTTGRGGYTF,TGTGCCACCAGTCAGACGACGGGCCGAGGGGGCTACACCTTC
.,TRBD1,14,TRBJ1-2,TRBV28,CASSGAGTGYGYTF,TGTGCCAGCAGTGGAGCCGGGACAGGCTATGGCTACACCTTC
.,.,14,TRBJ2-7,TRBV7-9,CASSPKSLVSEQYF,TGTGCCAGCAGCCCTAAGAGCTTGGTTTCCGAGCAGTACTTC
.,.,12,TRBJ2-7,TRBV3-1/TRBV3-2,CASSQGAGEQYF,TGTGCCAGCAGCCAGGGGGCGGGCGAGCAGTACTTC
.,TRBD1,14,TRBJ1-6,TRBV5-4,CASSSQGPGSPLHF,TGTGCCAGCAGCTCACAGGGGCCCGGTTCACCCCTCCACTTT
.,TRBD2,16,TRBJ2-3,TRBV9,CASSVGSSGGTDTQYF,TGTGCCAGCAGCGTAGGAAGTAGCGGGGGAACAGATACGCAGTATTTT
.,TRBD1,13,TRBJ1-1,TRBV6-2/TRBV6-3,CASSDGQGREAFF,TGTGCCAGCAGTGACGGACAGGGGCGCGAAGCTTTCTTT
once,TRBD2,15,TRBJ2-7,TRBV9,CASSPSGRARNEQYF,TGTGCCAGCAGCCCCAGCGGGAGGGCGAGGAACGAGCAGTACTTC
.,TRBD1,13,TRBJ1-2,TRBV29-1,CSVRGGTGRGYTF,TGCAGCGTCCGGGGGGGGACAGGGCGAGGCTACACCTTC
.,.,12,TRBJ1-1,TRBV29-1,CSVDLGGTEAFF,TGCAGCGTTGATCTGGGGGGTACTGAAGCTTTCTTT
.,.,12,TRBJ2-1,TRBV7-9,CASSSLYNEQFF,TGTGCCAGCAGCTCCCTTTACAATGAGCAGTTCTTC
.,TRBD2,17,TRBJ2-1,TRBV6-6,CASSPNGAGAIYNEQFF,TGTGCCAGCAGTCCCAACGGAGCGGGAGCTATATACAATGAGCAGTTCTTC
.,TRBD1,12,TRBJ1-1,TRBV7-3,CASSTGAPEAFF,TGTGCCAGCAGCACAGGGGCGCCTGAAGCTTTCTTT
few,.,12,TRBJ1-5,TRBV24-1,CATSLGSQPQHF,TGTGCCACCAGCCTAGGAAGTCAGCCCCAGCATTTT
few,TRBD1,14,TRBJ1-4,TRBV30,CAWEPGQGNEKLFF,TGTGCCTGGGAACCGGGACAGGGGAATGAAAAACTGTTTTTT
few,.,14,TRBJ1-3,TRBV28,CASSPTGQGNTIYF,TGTGCCAGCAGTCCCACTGGACAGGGAAACACCATATATTTT
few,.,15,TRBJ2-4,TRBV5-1,CASSLAGVPGDIQYF,TGCGCCAGCAGCTTGGCAGGGGTTCCTGGGGACATTCAGTACTTC
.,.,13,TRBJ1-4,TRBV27,CASSPAGENEKLF,TGTGCCAGCAGCCCCGCAGGCGAGAATGAAAAACTGTTT
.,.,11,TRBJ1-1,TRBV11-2,CASSLVIRAFF,TGTGCCAGCAGCTTAGTAATCCGGGCTTTCTTT
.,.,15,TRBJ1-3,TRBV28,CASSFWGPSGNTIYF,TGTGCCAGCAGTTTTTGGGGGCCCTCTGGAAACACCATATATTTT
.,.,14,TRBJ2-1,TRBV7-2,CASSLMVGGNEQFF,TGTGCCAGCAGCTTAATGGTAGGGGGCAATGAGCAGTTCTTC
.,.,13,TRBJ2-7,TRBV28,CASSLGRSYEQYF,TGTGCCAGCAGTTTAGGGCGCTCCTACGAGCAGTACTTC
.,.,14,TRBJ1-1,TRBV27,CASRDIQGSTEAFF,TGTGCCAGCAGAGATATACAGGGAAGCACTGAAGCTTTCTTT
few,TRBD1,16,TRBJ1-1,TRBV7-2,CASSLSPGTANTEAFF,TGTGCCAGCAGCTTAAGTCCCGGGACAGCGAACACTGAAGCTTTCTTT
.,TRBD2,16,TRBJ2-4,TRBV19,CASSPSGGVAKNIQYF,TGTGCCAGTAGCCCTAGCGGGGGGGTAGCCAAAAACATTCAGTACTTC
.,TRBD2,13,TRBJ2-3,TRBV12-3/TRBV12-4,CASSRRGGATQYF,TGTGCCAGCAGTCGCCGGGGAGGGGCAACGCAGTATTTT
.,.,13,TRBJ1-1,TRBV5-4,CASSFTGNTDAFF,TGTGCCAGCAGCTTTACAGGGAACACTGATGCTTTCTTT
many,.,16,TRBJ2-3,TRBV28,CASTLSTGRGGNTQYF,TGTGCCAGCACCCTCTCGACAGGAAGGGGGGGGAATACGCAGTATTTT
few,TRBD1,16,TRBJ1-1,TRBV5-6,CASSPRTGGYNTEAFF,TGTGCCAGCAGCCCACGTACAGGGGGTTACAACACTGAAGCTTTCTTT
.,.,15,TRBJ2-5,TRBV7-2,CASSLGGPLGETQYF,TGTGCCAGCAGCTTAGGGGGCCCTCTCGGGGAGACCCAGTACTTC
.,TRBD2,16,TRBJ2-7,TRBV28,CASSPRTSGRPYEQYF,TGTGCCAGCAGTCCTCGGACTAGCGGAAGGCCTTACGAGCAGTACTTC
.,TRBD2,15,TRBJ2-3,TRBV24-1,CATSDGSGGTDTQYF,TGTGCCACCAGTGATGGTAGCGGGGGCACAGATACGCAGTATTTT
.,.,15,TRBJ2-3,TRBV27,CASSPSLRGTDTQYF,TGTGCCAGCAGTCCCTCTTTGCGAGGCACAGATACGCAGTATTTT
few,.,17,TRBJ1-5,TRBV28,CASTSNWAVYSNQPQHF,TGTGCCAGCACCTCCAATTGGGCAGTTTATAGCAATCAGCCCCAGCATTTT
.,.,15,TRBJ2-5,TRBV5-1,CASSLYGDPGETQYF,TGCGCCAGCAGCTTGTATGGCGACCCAGGGGAGACCCAGTACTTC
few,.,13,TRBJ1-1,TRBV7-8,CASSNRQRLEAFF,TGTGCCAGCAGCAATAGACAGAGACTTGAAGCTTTCTTT